Detailed here is one T cell receptor beta chain. What it binds is not known. Repertoires were generated with immunoSEQ multiplex PCR, while TCRdb's copy carries only in-frame clones and drops some. Among fewer than 45,000 clones, approximately 89% were seen once, and the ten largest hold less than 5%. The CDR3 is 15 residues long. Germline CDR1 SGHKS, CDR2 YYEKEE (reference sequence). V dropped 1 base and J dropped 2 bases, with 12 bases sitting between them. Time point of the sample: week 23, last vaccination. The vaccine gave 300 ug of a 20-mer mutant IDH1 peptide subcutaneously per dose. The data belong to a study of a mutant IDH1 vaccine in newly diagnosed glioma. For the study at large: The vaccination schedule gave patients eight doses in weeks 1, 3, 5, 7, 11, 15, 19 and 23. Most had both radiotherapy and temozolomide beforehand; others had only one.

The origin of this receptor is a man in his fifties or sixties with glioma. V gene TRBV5-5 combines with J gene TRBJ2-5; a possible D gene is TRBD1 (6 bases). The material sequenced was PBMCs, taken from a glioma patient whose treatment included an IDH1 peptide vaccine. CDR3: CASSLRGGQQETQYF. The CDR3 DNA follows: TGTGCCAGCAGCTTGAGAGGAGGACAGCAAGAGACCCAGTACTTC. Together with reference TRBV5-5 and TRBJ2-5, the CDR3 gives the full variable domain: DAGVTQSPTHLIKTRGQQVTLRCSPISGHKSVSWYQQVLGQGPQFIFQYYEKEERGRGNFPDRFSARQFPNYSSELNVNALLLGDSALYLCASSLRGGQQETQYFGPGTRLLVL.